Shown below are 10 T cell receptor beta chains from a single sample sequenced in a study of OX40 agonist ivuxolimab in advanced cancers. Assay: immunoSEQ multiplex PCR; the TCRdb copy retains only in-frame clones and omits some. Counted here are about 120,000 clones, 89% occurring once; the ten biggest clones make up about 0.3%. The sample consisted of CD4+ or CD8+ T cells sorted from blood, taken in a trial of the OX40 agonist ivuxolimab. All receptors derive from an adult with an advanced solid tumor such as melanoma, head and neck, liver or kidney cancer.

The CDR3 sequence is CASTSNTGELFF. The CDR3 DNA reads TGTGCCAGCACATCAAACACCGGGGAGCTGTTTTTT. The chain has TRBV6-1 and TRBJ2-2; unclear D gene. The V and J ends lost 7 bases and 2 bases respectively, with 5 bases between them. This CDR3 is 12 amino acids long. CDR1 and CDR2 (germline): MNHNS, SASEGT.

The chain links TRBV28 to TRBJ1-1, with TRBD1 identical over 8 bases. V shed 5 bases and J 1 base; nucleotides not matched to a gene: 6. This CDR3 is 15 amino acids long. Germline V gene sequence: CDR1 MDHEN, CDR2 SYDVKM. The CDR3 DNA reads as TGTGCCAGCAGTGCATGGACAGGGAAGAACACTGAAGCTTTCTTT. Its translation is CASSAWTGKNTEAFF.

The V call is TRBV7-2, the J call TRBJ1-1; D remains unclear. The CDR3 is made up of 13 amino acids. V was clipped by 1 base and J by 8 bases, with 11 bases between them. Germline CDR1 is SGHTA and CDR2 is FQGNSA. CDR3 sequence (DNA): TGTGCCAGCAGCTTAGGTGGAGTTCCCGAAGCTTTCTTT. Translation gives CASSLGGVPEAFF.

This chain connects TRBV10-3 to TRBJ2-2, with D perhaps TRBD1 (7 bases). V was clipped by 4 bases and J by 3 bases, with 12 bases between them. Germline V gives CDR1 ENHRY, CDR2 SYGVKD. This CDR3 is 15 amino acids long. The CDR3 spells CAISVRGADTGELFF. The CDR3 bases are TGTGCCATCAGTGTCAGGGGGGCCGACACCGGGGAGCTGTTTTTT.

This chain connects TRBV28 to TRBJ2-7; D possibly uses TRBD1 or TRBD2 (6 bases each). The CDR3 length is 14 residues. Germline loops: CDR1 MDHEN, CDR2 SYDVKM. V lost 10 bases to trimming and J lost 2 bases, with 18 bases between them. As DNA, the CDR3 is TGTGCCACTAAAACGGGGGCTAGCACCTACGAGCAGTACTTC. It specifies CATKTGASTYEQYF.

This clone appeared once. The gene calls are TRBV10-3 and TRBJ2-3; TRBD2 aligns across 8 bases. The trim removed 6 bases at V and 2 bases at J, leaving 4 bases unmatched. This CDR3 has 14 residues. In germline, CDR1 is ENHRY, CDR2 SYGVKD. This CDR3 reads CAIRPSGPTDTQYF. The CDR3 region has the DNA TGTGCCATCAGACCTAGCGGGCCCACAGATACGCAGTATTTT.

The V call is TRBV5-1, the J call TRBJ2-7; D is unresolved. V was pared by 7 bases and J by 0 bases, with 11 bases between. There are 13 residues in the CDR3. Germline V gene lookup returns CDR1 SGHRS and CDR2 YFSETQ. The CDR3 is CASSDRFSYEQYF. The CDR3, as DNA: TGCGCCAGCTCGGACCGTTTCTCCTACGAGCAGTACTTC.

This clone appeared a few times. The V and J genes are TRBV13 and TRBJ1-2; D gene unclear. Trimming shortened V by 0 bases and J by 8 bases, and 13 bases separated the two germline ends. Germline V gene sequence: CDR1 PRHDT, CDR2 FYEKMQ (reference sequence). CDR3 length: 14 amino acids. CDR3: CASSLGGEAWGYTF. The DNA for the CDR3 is TGTGCCAGCAGCTTAGGGGGTGAAGCATGGGGCTACACCTTC.

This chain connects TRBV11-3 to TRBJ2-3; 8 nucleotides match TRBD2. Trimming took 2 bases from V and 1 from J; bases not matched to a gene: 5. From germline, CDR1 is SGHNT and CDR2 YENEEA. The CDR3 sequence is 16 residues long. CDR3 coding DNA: TGTGCCAGCAGCTTAAACGGGGGGGGAGGCACAGATACGCAGTATTTT. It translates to CASSLNGGGGTDTQYF.

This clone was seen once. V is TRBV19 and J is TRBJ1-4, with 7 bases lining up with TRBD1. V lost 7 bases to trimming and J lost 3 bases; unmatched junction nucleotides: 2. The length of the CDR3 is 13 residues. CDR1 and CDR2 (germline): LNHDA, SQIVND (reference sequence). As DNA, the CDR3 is TGTGCCAGTAATCAGGGGGCTAATGAAAAACTGTTTTTT. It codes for CASNQGANEKLFF.